These T cell receptor beta chains were read from a single sample in a study of blood T cell repertoires in COVID-19. Only in-frame clones appear in the TCRdb table, and some are missing; sequencing was by immunoSEQ multiplex PCR. The sample has some 180,000 clones, more than 85% seen once; the top ten hold about 22%. The sequencing sample was made of PBMCs or T cells enriched from blood (not recorded which). All receptors come from a woman aged 40 to 50 in a cohort exposed to, infected with or recovered from COVID-19 (not recorded which). The CDR3 runs from the conserved cysteine through the conserved F or W. A D gene is named only where the DNA matches it firmly. For some rows the clone size is stated as once, few or many, or as a class when expanded; others skip it.

CDR3nt	CDR3aa	v_gene	j_gene	d_gene	abundance
TGTGCCAGCAGTTTATGGGCTAGCGGGATCGTCACAGATACGCAGTATTTT	CASSLWASGIVTDTQYF	TRBV28	TRBJ2-3	TRBD2	NA
TGTGCCAGCAGCCTATATAACACTGAAGCTTTCTTT	CASSLYNTEAFF	TRBV7-8	TRBJ1-1	NA	NA
TGTGCCAGCAGTTTAAGGACAGGGTTGTATATTATCGACAATCAGCCCCAGCATTTT	CASSLRTGLYIIDNQPQHF	TRBV28	TRBJ1-5	TRBD1	few
TGTGCCAGCAGCGCGTCCGGGACAAGGGTCCCATTTAACTATGGCTACACCTTC	CASSASGTRVPFNYGYTF	TRBV9	TRBJ1-2	NA	NA
TGTGCCAGCAGCCTCGACAGGGCTGAGGGCTATGGCTACACCTTC	CASSLDRAEGYGYTF	TRBV7-9	TRBJ1-2	TRBD1	NA
TGTGCCAGTAGTATTGCGGGAAATCAGCCCCAGCATTTT	CASSIAGNQPQHF	TRBV19	TRBJ1-5	NA	NA
TGTGCCAGCAGCTCCTCGGGCAGGGTTGAGACCCAGTACTTC	CASSSSGRVETQYF	TRBV11-2	TRBJ2-5	NA	NA
TGTGCCAGCTCACCAGCGAGCGGGAGGGCCAGAGATACGCAGTATTTT	CASSPASGRARDTQYF	TRBV18	TRBJ2-3	TRBD2	once
TGTGCCAGCAGTCCCGGGGGGGCTCAGCCCCAGCATTTT	CASSPGGAQPQHF	TRBV28	TRBJ1-5	NA	NA
TGTGCCAGCAGCTCACGGGACTACCCGACCAATGAGCAGTTCTTC	CASSSRDYPTNEQFF	TRBV7-8	TRBJ2-1	TRBD2	NA
TGTGCCAGCAGCTCGGTGACAGGGTGGAACTATGGCTACACCTTC	CASSSVTGWNYGYTF	TRBV7-9	TRBJ1-2	TRBD1	few
TGTGCCAGCACCCAATTACAGGGGGTTGATGAAAAACTGTTTTTT	CASTQLQGVDEKLFF	TRBV28	TRBJ1-4	TRBD1	NA
TGTGCCAGCAGCCCCGGGGCGGCGGGGAGTTACAATGAGCAGTTCTTC	CASSPGAAGSYNEQFF	TRBV9	TRBJ2-1	NA	NA
TGCGCCAGCAGTCTACCCACCCAAAGCGGGCCGAACACTGAAGCTTTCTTT	CASSLPTQSGPNTEAFF	TRBV23-1	TRBJ1-1	NA	NA
TGTGCCAGCAGTTACTTACTCCAGGGCGGCTACACCTTC	CASSYLLQGGYTF	TRBV6-2/TRBV6-3	TRBJ1-2	NA	once
TGTGCCAGCAGCAAGGACAGGGATGGGGTCCGGGGCTACACCTTC	CASSKDRDGVRGYTF	TRBV7-2	TRBJ1-2	TRBD1	NA
TGTGCCACCAGCACAGGGTTCAACACCATATATTTT	CATSTGFNTIYF	TRBV15	TRBJ1-3	NA	NA
TGCGCCAGCAGTGAGTCACAGGGGCTAAGCACTGAAGCTTTCTTT	CASSESQGLSTEAFF	TRBV10-2	TRBJ1-1	TRBD1	NA
TGTGCCTGGAGCAGAGGGTCGAGCAGCAATCAGCCCCAGCATTTT	CAWSRGSSSNQPQHF	TRBV30	TRBJ1-5	NA	NA
TGCGCCAGCAGCCATGCGGTCGCCATCCAAGAGACCCAGTACTTC	CASSHAVAIQETQYF	TRBV4-3	TRBJ2-5	NA	NA
TGTGCCAGCAGAGACAGGGTGTCGAGTGGCTACACCTTC	CASRDRVSSGYTF	TRBV11-3	TRBJ1-2	TRBD1	NA
TGTGCCAGCAGCGCCGGGGACATCCGAGCTTTCTTT	CASSAGDIRAFF	TRBV7-9	TRBJ1-1	NA	NA
TGTGCCAGTAGTATCTCGACAGGGTCTGGAAACACCATATATTTT	CASSISTGSGNTIYF	TRBV19	TRBJ1-3	TRBD1	NA
TGTGCCAGCAGTTACGATCTAGCGGGGTCCTACGAGCAGTACTTC	CASSYDLAGSYEQYF	TRBV6-5	TRBJ2-7	TRBD2	NA
TGCGCCAGCAGCCCCAGGACCTCACTAGAACCCCGCGGCACGAACACTGAAGCTTTCTTT	CASSPRTSLEPRGTNTEAFF	TRBV4-1	TRBJ1-1	NA	NA
TGTGCCAGCAGCTTGTGGGGCCAGGGGAGCTCCTACGAGCAGTACTTC	CASSLWGQGSSYEQYF	TRBV7-2	TRBJ2-7	NA	once